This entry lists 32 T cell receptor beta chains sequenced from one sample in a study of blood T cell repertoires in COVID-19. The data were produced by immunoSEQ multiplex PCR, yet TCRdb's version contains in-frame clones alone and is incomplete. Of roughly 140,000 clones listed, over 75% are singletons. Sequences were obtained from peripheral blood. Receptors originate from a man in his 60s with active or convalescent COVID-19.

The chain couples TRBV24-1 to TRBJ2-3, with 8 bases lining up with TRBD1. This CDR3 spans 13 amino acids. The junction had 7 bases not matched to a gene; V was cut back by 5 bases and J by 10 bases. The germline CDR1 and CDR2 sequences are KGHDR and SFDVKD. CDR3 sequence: CATSAPDRAAQYF. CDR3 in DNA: TGTGCCACCAGTGCCCCGGACAGGGCTGCGCAGTATTTT.

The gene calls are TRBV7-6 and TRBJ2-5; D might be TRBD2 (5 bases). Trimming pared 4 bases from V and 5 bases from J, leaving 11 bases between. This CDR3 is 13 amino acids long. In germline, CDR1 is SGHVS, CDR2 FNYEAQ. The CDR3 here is CASSSWTGETQYF. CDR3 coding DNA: TGTGCCAGCAGCTCGTGGACTGGGGAGACCCAGTACTTC. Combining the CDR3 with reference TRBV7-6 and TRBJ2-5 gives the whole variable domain GAGVSQSPRYKVTKRGQDVALRCDPISGHVSLYWYRQALGQGPEFLTYFNYEAQQDKSGLPNDRFSAERPEGSISTLTIQRTEQRDSAMYRCASSSWTGETQYFGPGTRLLVL.

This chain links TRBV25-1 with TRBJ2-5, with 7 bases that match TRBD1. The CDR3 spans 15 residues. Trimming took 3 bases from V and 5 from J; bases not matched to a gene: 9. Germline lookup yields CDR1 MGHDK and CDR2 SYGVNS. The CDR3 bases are TGTGCCAGCAGTGAGGGCAACAGGGGATGGGAGACCCAGTACTTC. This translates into CASSEGNRGWETQYF.

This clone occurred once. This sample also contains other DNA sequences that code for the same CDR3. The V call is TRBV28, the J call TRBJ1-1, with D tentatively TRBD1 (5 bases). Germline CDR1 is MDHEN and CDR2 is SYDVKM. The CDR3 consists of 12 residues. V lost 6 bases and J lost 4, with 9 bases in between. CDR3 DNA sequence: TGTGCCAGCAGCTTAAGGGGCACTGAAGCTTTCTTT. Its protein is CASSLRGTEAFF.

The CDR3 here is CASSWAGNRGYTF. CDR3 coding DNA: TGTGCCAGCAGTTGGGCAGGGAATCGTGGCTACACCTTC. V is TRBV6-5 and J is TRBJ1-2; D possibly corresponds to TRBD1 (5 bases). The CDR3 loop spans 13 amino acids. V lost 4 bases and J 7 bases, leaving 13 bases between the germline ends. Germline V CDR1 and CDR2: MNHEY, SVGAGI.

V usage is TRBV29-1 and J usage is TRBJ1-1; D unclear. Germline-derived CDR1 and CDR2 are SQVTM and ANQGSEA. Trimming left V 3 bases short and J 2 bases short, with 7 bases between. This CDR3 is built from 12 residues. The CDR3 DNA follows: TGCAGCGTTGAGGCGGGTAACACTGAAGCTTTCTTT. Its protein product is CSVEAGNTEAFF.

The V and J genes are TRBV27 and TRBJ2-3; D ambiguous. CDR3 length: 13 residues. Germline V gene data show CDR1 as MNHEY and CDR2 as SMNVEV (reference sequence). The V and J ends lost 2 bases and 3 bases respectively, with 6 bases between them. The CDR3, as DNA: TGTGCCAGCAGTTTAGCCGGGACAGATACGCAGTATTTT. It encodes CASSLAGTDTQYF.

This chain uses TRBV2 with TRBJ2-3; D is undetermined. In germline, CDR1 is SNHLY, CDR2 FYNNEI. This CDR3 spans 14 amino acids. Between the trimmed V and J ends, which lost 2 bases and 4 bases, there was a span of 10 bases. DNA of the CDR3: TGTGCCAGCAGTGAAATTCGGGTAGCAGATACGCAGTATTTT. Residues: CASSEIRVADTQYF.

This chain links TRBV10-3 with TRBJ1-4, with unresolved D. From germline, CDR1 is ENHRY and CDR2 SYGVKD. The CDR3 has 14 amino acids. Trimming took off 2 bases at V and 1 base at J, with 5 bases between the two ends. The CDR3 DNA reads TGTGCCATCAGTGAGCGAGAAACTAATGAAAAACTGTTTTTT. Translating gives CAISERETNEKLFF.

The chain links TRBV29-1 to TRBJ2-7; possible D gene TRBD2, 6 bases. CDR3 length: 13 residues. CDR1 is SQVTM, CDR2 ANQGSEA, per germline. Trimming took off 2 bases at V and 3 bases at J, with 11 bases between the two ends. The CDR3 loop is CSVEFGRGYEQYF. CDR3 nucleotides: TGCAGCGTTGAATTCGGGAGAGGCTACGAGCAGTACTTC.

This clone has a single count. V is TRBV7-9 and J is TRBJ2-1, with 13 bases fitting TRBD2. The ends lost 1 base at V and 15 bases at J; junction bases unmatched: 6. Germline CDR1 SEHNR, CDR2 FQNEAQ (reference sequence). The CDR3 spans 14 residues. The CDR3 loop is CASSLGTSGRWRFF. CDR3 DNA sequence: TGTGCCAGCAGCTTAGGGACTAGCGGGAGATGGAGGTTCTTC.

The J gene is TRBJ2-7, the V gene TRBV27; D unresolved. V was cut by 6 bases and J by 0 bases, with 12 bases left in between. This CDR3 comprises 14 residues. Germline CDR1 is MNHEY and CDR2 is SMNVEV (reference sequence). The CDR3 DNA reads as TGTGCCAGCAGCCCTAGTATCGACTCCTACGAGCAGTACTTC. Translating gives CASSPSIDSYEQYF.

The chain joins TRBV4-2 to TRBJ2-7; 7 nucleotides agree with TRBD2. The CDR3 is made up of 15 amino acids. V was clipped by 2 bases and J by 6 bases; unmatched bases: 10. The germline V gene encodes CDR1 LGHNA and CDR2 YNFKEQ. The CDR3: CASSQMGPGGREQYF. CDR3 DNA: TGTGCCAGCAGCCAAATGGGGCCGGGAGGTCGCGAGCAGTACTTC.

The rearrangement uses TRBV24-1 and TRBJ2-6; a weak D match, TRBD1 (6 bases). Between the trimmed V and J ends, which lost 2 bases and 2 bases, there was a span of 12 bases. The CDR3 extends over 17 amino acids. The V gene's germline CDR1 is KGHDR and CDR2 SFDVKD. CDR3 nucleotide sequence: TGTGCCACCAGTGATTACAAGGACAGAGCTGGGGCCAACGTCCTGACTTTC. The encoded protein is CATSDYKDRAGANVLTF.

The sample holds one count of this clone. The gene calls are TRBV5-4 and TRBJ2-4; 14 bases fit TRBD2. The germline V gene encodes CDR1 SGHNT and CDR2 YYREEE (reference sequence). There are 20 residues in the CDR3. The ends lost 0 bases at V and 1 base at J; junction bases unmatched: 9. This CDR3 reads CASSLGLGLAGEGAKNIQYF. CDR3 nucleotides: TGTGCCAGCAGCTTGGGTCTGGGACTAGCGGGAGAGGGTGCCAAAAACATTCAGTACTTC.

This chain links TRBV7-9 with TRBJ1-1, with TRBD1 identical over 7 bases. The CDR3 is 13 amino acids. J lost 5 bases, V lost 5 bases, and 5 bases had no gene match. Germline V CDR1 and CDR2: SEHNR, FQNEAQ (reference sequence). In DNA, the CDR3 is TGTGCCAGCAGCCTCCGACAGGGAACTGAAGCTTTCTTT. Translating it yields CASSLRQGTEAFF.

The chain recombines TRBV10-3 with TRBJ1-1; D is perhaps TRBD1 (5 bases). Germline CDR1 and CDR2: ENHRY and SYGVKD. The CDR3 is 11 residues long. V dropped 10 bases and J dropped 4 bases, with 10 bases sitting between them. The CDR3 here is CATKGSTEAFF. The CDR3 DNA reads TGTGCCACAAAGGGGTCCACTGAAGCTTTCTTT.

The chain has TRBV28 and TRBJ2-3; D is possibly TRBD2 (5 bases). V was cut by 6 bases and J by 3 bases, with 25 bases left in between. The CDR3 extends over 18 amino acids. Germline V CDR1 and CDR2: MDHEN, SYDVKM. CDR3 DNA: TGTGCCAGCAGCCTAACTGGACTCCGCCAAAGAGGTACAGATACGCAGTATTTT. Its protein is CASSLTGLRQRGTDTQYF.

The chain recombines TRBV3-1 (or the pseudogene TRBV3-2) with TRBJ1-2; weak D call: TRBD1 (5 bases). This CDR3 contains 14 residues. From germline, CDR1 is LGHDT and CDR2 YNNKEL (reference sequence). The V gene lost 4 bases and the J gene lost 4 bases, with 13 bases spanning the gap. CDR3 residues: CASSPVRGIYGYTF. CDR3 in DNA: TGTGCCAGCAGCCCTGTTCGGGGGATCTATGGCTACACCTTC.

In DNA form, the CDR3 reads TGTGCCAGCAGTGGTCGACAGGGGCCAACTAATGAAAAACTGTTTTTT. The encoded protein is CASSGRQGPTNEKLFF. The chain links TRBV2 to TRBJ1-4, with 8 bases lining up with TRBD1. This CDR3 is built from 16 residues. Germline V gene sequence: CDR1 SNHLY, CDR2 FYNNEI. V shed 4 bases and J 0 bases; nucleotides not matched to a gene: 4.

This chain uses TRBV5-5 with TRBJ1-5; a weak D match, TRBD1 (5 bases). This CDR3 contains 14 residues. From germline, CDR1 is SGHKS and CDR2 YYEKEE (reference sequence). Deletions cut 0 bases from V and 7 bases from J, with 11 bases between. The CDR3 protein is CASSLGAGWQPQHF. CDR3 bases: TGTGCCAGCAGCTTGGGGGCAGGGTGGCAGCCCCAGCATTTT.

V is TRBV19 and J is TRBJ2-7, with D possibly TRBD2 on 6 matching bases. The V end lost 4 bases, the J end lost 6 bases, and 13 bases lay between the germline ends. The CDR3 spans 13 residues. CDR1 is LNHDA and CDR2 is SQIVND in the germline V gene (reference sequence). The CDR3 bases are TGTGCCAGTAGTACCCCCGGGGGACTCGAGCAGTACTTC. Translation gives CASSTPGGLEQYF.

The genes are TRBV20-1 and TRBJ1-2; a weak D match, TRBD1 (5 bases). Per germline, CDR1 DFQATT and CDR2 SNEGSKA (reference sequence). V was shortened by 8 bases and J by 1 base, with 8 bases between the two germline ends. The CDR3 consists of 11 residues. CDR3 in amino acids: CSLDSNYGYTF. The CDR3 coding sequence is TGCAGTCTCGACAGTAACTATGGCTACACCTTC.

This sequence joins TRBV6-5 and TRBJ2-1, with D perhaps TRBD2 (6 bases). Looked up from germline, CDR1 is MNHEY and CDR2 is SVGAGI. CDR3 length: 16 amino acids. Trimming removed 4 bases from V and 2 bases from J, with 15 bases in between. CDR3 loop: CASSSPPRTTYNEQFF. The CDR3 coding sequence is TGTGCCAGCAGTTCCCCTCCCCGGACTACCTACAATGAGCAGTTCTTC.

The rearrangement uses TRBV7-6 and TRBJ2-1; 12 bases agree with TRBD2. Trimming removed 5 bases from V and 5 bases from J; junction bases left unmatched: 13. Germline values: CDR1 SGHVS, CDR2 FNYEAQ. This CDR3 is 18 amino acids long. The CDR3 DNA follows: TGTGCCAGCAGCCATGGACTAGCGGGGCCAGGGAACCACAATGAGCAGTTCTTC. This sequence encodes CASSHGLAGPGNHNEQFF. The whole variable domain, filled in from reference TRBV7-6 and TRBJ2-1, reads GAGVSQSPRYKVTKRGQDVALRCDPISGHVSLYWYRQALGQGPEFLTYFNYEAQQDKSGLPNDRFSAERPEGSISTLTIQRTEQRDSAMYRCASSHGLAGPGNHNEQFFGPGTRLTVL.

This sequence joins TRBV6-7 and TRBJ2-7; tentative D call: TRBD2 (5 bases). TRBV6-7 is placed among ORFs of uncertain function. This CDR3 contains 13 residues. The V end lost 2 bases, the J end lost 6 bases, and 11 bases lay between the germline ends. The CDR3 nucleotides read TGTGCCAGCAGTTACGGCGGGTGGAGCGAGCAGTACTTC. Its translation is CASSYGGWSEQYF.

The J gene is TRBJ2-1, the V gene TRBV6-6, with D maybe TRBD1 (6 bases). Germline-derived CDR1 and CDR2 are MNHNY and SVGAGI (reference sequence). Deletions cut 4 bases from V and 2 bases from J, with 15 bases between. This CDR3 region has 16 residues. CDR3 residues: CASSSERQAPYNEQFF. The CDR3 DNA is TGTGCCAGCAGTTCTGAACGACAGGCGCCCTACAATGAGCAGTTCTTC.

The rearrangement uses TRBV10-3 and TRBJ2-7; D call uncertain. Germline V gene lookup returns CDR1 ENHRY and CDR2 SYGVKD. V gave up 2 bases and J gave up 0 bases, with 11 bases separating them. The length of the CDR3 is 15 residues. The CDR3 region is CAISETRTFSYEQYF. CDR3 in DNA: TGTGCCATCAGTGAGACCCGTACTTTCTCCTACGAGCAGTACTTC.

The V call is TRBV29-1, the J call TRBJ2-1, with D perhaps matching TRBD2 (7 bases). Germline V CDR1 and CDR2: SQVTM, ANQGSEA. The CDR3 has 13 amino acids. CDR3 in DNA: TGCAGTGGGGGGGCAGGTGGACCCTCTGAGCAGTTCTTC. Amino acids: CSGGAGGPSEQFF.

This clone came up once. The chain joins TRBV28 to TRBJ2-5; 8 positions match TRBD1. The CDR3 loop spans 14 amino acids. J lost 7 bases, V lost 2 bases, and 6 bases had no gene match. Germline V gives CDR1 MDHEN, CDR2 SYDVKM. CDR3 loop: CASSLGGQVRTQYF. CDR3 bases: TGTGCCAGCAGTTTAGGGGGACAGGTTCGGACCCAGTACTTC.

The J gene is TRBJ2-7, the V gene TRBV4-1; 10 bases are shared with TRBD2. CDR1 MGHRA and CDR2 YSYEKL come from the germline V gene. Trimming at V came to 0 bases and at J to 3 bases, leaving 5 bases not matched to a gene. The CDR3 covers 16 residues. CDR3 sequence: CASSQEPGLASYEQYF. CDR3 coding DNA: TGCGCCAGCAGCCAAGAACCGGGACTAGCGAGCTACGAGCAGTACTTC.

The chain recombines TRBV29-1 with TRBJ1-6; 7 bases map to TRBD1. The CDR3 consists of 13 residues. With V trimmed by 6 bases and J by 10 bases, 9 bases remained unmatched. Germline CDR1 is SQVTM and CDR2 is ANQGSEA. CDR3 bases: TGCAGCGTGGGAGAGGGGGCAAGGTCACCCCTCCACTTT. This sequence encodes CSVGEGARSPLHF.